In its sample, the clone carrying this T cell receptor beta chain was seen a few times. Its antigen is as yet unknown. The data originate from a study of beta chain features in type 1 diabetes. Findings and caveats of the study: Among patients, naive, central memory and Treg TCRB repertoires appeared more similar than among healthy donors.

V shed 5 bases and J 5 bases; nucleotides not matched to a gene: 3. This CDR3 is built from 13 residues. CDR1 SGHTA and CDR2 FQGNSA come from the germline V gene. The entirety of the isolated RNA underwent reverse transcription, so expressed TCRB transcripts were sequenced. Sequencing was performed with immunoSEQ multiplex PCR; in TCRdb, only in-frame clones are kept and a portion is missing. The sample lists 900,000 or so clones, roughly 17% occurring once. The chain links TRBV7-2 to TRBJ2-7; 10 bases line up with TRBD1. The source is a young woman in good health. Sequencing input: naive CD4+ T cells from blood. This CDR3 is CASSHGTGDEQYF. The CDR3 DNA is TGTGCCAGCAGCCACGGGACAGGGGACGAGCAGTACTTC.